Below are 26 T cell receptor beta chains sequenced from a single sample in a study of regulatory and conventional T cells in RAG deficiency. Sequenced by immunoSEQ multiplex PCR; TCRdb stores in-frame clones only, minus some. The sample includes more than 40,000 clones, around 90% seen only once; the top ten take approximately 0.51%. Genomic DNA came from blood conventional CD4+ T cells gated CD25-low CD127-high. These data were also reused for a study on regulatory T cells. That publication notes: Primers: 52 TRBV forward and 13 TRBJ reverse.

The source material was CD4+ effector T cells sorted from blood. The receptors were sampled from a human donor in good health.

CDR3 sequence (DNA): TGTGCCAGCAGCTTCACAGATACGCAGTATTTT. It codes for CASSFTDTQYF. The chain couples TRBV5-8 to TRBJ2-3; D unclear. The germline V gene has CDR1 SGHTS and CDR2 YDEGEE. V dropped 2 bases and J dropped 2 bases, with 0 bases sitting between them. This CDR3 is 11 amino acids long.

The rearrangement uses TRBV19 and TRBJ1-4; 7 bases agree with TRBD1. In germline, CDR1 is LNHDA, CDR2 SQIVND (reference sequence). The J segment lost 0 bases and the V segment lost 2 bases, leaving 6 bases of the junction unmatched. This CDR3 is built from 17 residues. For the CDR3, the DNA is TGTGCCAGTAGTATATGGTCCAGGGGGGCAACTAATGAAAAACTGTTTTTT. This sequence encodes CASSIWSRGATNEKLFF.

V is TRBV9 and J is TRBJ2-3; D might be TRBD2 (5 bases). V dropped 3 bases and J dropped 8 bases, with 7 bases sitting between them. This CDR3 has 11 amino acids. In germline, CDR1 is SGDLS, CDR2 YYNGEE. CDR3 sequence reads: CASSEGVTQYF. The CDR3 nucleotides read TGTGCCAGCAGCGAGGGAGTTACGCAGTATTTT.

In this sample, this clone turned up once. The chain combines TRBV7-3 with TRBJ2-7; TRBD2 is a possible D gene (6 bases). V lost 2 bases to trimming and J lost 3 bases, with 14 bases between them. CDR3 length equals 15 residues. Per the germline V gene, CDR1 is SGHTA and CDR2 is FQGTGA. The CDR3 here is CASSLRGGDFYEQYF. The CDR3, as DNA: TGTGCCAGCAGCTTACGCGGCGGGGACTTCTACGAGCAGTACTTC. Filled out from reference TRBV7-3 and TRBJ2-7, the complete variable domain reads GAGVSQTPSNKVTEKGKYVELRCDPISGHTALYWYRQSLGQGPEFLIYFQGTGAADDSGLPNDRFFAVRPEGSVSTLKIQRTERGDSAVYLCASSLRGGDFYEQYFGPGTRLTVT.

This clone was observed a single time. The rearrangement uses TRBV30 and TRBJ2-7; D not resolved. CDR1 GTSNPN and CDR2 SVGIG come from the germline V gene (reference sequence). The CDR3 runs 14 residues. The V end was cut by 2 bases, the J end by 5 bases, with 16 bases between. Written as DNA, the CDR3 is TGTGCCTGGAGTCCCCGGTCCGGGCTGGACGAGCAGTACTTC. As protein: CAWSPRSGLDEQYF.

This clone was detected once. The chain carries TRBV5-1 and TRBJ1-1; TRBD1 matches 10 bases. CDR3 size: 15 residues. With 4 bases clipped from V and 8 bases from J, the junction kept 11 bases outside the gene matches. Germline CDR1 SGHRS, CDR2 YFSETQ. The CDR3 protein is CASSIGTGVSTEAFF. Here the CDR3 DNA reads TGCGCCAGCAGCATTGGGACAGGGGTTTCAACGGAAGCTTTCTTT.

V and J are TRBV7-9 and TRBJ2-1; 7 nucleotides line up with TRBD2. The CDR3 length is 15 residues. The germline CDR1 and CDR2 sequences are SEHNR and FQNEAQ (reference sequence). J lost 4 bases, V lost 5 bases, and 8 bases had no gene match. The CDR3 sequence: CASSLKRDPYNEQFF. The CDR3 nucleotides are TGTGCCAGCAGCCTAAAGCGGGACCCATACAATGAGCAGTTCTTC.

The table lists this clone with a few counts. The rearrangement links TRBV28 to TRBJ1-6; perhaps TRBD1 as D (5 bases). Between the trimmed V and J ends, which lost 3 bases and 9 bases, there was a span of 15 bases. The germline V gene encodes CDR1 MDHEN and CDR2 SYDVKM. The CDR3 consists of 15 residues. For the CDR3, the DNA is TGTGCCAGCAGTTTGCGGGGCCAGGGCTTTTCACCCCTCCACTTT. Its translation is CASSLRGQGFSPLHF.

V gene TRBV27 combines with J gene TRBJ1-1; 7 bases map to TRBD1. The germline CDR1 and CDR2 sequences are MNHEY and SMNVEV (reference sequence). V was pared by 5 bases and J by 5 bases, with 17 bases of the junction left unmatched. The CDR3 is made up of 17 amino acids. CDR3 sequence (DNA): TGTGCCAGCAGTGAGCCGAGACAGGGAGTGAGGGGAACTGAAGCTTTCTTT. Amino acid sequence: CASSEPRQGVRGTEAFF.

V usage is TRBV5-1 and J usage is TRBJ2-1, with 9 bases lining up with TRBD2. J was trimmed by 4 bases and V by 4 bases; bases with no gene match: 3. From germline, CDR1 is SGHRS and CDR2 YFSETQ. The CDR3 is 14 amino acids. The CDR3 sequence: CASSPGLAYNEQFF. CDR3 nucleotides: TGCGCCAGCAGCCCCGGACTAGCGTACAATGAGCAGTTCTTC. The whole variable domain, remainder taken from reference TRBV5-1 and TRBJ2-1, is KAGVTQTPRYLIKTRGQQVTLSCSPISGHRSVSWYQQTPGQGLQFLFEYFSETQRNKGNFPGRFSGRQFSNSRSEMNVSTLELGDSALYLCASSPGLAYNEQFFGPGTRLTVL.

The rearrangement joins TRBV18 to TRBJ2-5; 8 positions agree with TRBD2. The V and J ends lost 8 bases and 0 bases, in that order; junction bases with no gene match: 14. The CDR3 runs 17 residues. Germline assignment: CDR1 KGHSH and CDR2 LQKENI. The CDR3: CASPPVASGRYQETQYF. Written as DNA, the CDR3 is TGTGCCAGCCCCCCCGTGGCTAGCGGGCGTTACCAAGAGACCCAGTACTTC.

This clone showed up just once. The rearrangement links TRBV11-1 to TRBJ2-7, with D hard to call. The CDR3 sequence is 11 residues long. CDR1 SGHAT and CDR2 FQDESV come from the germline V gene (reference sequence). Deletions cut 3 bases from V and 3 bases from J, with 3 bases between. CDR3 loop: CASSLVYEQYF. Written as DNA, the CDR3 is TGTGCCAGCAGCTTGGTCTACGAGCAGTACTTC.

The V call is TRBV19, the J call TRBJ2-5; TRBD2 might be the D (7 bases). CDR3 length: 14 residues. Trimming removed 1 base from V and 5 bases from J, with 11 bases in between. CDR1 LNHDA and CDR2 SQIVND come from the germline V gene (reference sequence). DNA of the CDR3: TGTGCCAGTAGTATAGTCGGGGGGCCGGAGACCCAGTACTTC. Its translation: CASSIVGGPETQYF.

The chain employs TRBV7-6 and TRBJ1-1; TRBD1 matches at 9 bases. The J segment lost 5 bases and the V segment lost 4 bases, leaving 5 bases of the junction unmatched. The CDR3 contains 14 residues. Germline CDR1 reads SGHVS; CDR2 reads FNYEAQ. CDR3 in amino acids: CASSWGQGDTEAFF. The DNA for the CDR3 is TGTGCCAGCAGCTGGGGACAGGGTGATACTGAAGCTTTCTTT.

The chain recombines TRBV5-5 with TRBJ2-7; 9 bases match TRBD1. The trim removed 4 bases at V and 0 bases at J, leaving 5 bases unmatched. This CDR3 has 15 residues. Germline values: CDR1 SGHKS, CDR2 YYEKEE (reference sequence). The CDR3: CASSPDRGSSYEQYF. Here the CDR3 DNA reads TGTGCCAGCAGCCCCGACAGGGGGAGCTCCTACGAGCAGTACTTC.

The V and J genes are TRBV2 and TRBJ2-3; D may correspond to TRBD1 or TRBD2 (6 bases each). The V end was cut by 11 bases, the J end by 0 bases, with 18 bases between. Germline V gene lookup returns CDR1 SNHLY and CDR2 FYNNEI. This CDR3 has 15 amino acids. CDR3 sequence: CAGALGGASTDTQYF. The CDR3 coding sequence is TGTGCCGGCGCTCTGGGGGGCGCCAGCACAGATACGCAGTATTTT.

The chain employs TRBV18 and TRBJ1-2; the D gene is possibly TRBD1 (5 bases). The V and J ends lost 3 bases and 5 bases respectively, with 19 bases between them. CDR3 length: 16 amino acids. Per the germline V gene, CDR1 is KGHSH and CDR2 is LQKENI. The CDR3 sequence is CASSPSNSGRTYGYTF. Here the CDR3 DNA reads TGTGCCAGCTCACCCTCTAACTCAGGGCGTACGTATGGCTACACCTTC.

The gene calls are TRBV29-1 and TRBJ1-2, with no clear D. Between the trimmed V and J ends, which lost 0 bases and 8 bases, there was a span of 13 bases. Germline CDR1 reads SQVTM; CDR2 reads ANQGSEA. CDR3 length: 13 amino acids. The CDR3 DNA sequence: TGCAGCGTTGAAGATTATCGCGAGTTCGGCTACACCTTC. Translation: CSVEDYREFGYTF.

The chain has TRBV14 and TRBJ1-4, with 9 bases matching TRBD1. The germline V gene has CDR1 SGHDN and CDR2 FVKESK. CDR3 length: 18 residues. After removal of 3 bases from V and 2 bases from J, the junction contained 10 bases not matched to a gene. The CDR3, as DNA: TGTGCCAGCAGCCAGGTCCGGGGGACAGGGCGGACTAATGAAAAACTGTTTTTT. It yields the protein CASSQVRGTGRTNEKLFF.

The J gene is TRBJ2-3, the V gene TRBV6-5, with 9 positions matching TRBD2. J lost 3 bases, V lost 6 bases, and 4 bases had no gene match. This CDR3 has 14 residues. Per the germline V gene, CDR1 is MNHEY and CDR2 is SVGAGI. CDR3 sequence reads: CASRSSGITDTQYF. The CDR3, as DNA: TGTGCCAGCAGATCTAGCGGGATTACAGATACGCAGTATTTT.

The rearrangement uses TRBV11-1 and TRBJ2-5; D may correspond to TRBD1 or TRBD2 (6 bases each). The CDR3 runs to 13 residues. The V end lost 2 bases, the J end lost 7 bases, and 11 bases lay between the germline ends. Germline V gene lookup returns CDR1 SGHAT and CDR2 FQDESV (reference sequence). CDR3 DNA: TGTGCCAGCAGCTTAAGGGGGGTTGTGACCCAGTACTTC. Encoded protein: CASSLRGVVTQYF.

The V call is TRBV9, the J call TRBJ2-2; perhaps TRBD1 as D (5 bases). This CDR3 contains 15 residues. Per the germline V gene, CDR1 is SGDLS and CDR2 is YYNGEE. Trimming removed 3 bases at V and 4 bases at J, with 13 bases between. This CDR3 reads CASSGSQGRTGELFF. CDR3 bases: TGTGCCAGCAGCGGCTCTCAGGGCCGCACCGGGGAGCTGTTTTTT.

The genes are TRBV21-1 and TRBJ2-7; the table's D call, TRBD1, has no DNA check behind it. TRBV21-1 is a pseudogene. The CDR3 length is 14 residues. The CDR3 loop reads CASSKGDDSEEQYF. The CDR3 DNA reads TGTGCCAGCAGCAAAGGCGATGACAGCGAAGAGCAGTACTTC.

This clone was detected only a few times. Other DNA sequences in this specimen translate into the identical CDR3. The V call is TRBV27, the J call TRBJ2-7; TRBD1 is a possible D gene (6 bases). In germline, CDR1 is MNHEY, CDR2 SMNVEV (reference sequence). V was cut by 6 bases and J by 1 base, with 13 bases left in between. The CDR3 has 14 residues. The CDR3 DNA sequence: TGTGCCAGCAGACCCACAGGGTATTCCTACGAGCAGTACTTC. Protein: CASRPTGYSYEQYF.

This chain uses TRBV7-9 with TRBJ2-3; the match to TRBD1 covers 7 bases. The V gene's germline CDR1 is SEHNR and CDR2 FQNEAQ (reference sequence). V dropped 6 bases and J dropped 2; count of bases not matched to a gene: 8. CDR3 length: 15 amino acids. DNA of the CDR3: TGTGCCAGCAGACCGACGGGACAGATCACAGATACGCAGTATTTT. Translated, it gives CASRPTGQITDTQYF.

The chain joins TRBV11-1 to TRBJ2-7; no firm D call. Germline V gene data show CDR1 as SGHAT and CDR2 as FQDESV (reference sequence). Trimming removed 1 base from V and 4 bases from J, with 5 bases in between. The CDR3 spans 12 residues. The CDR3 reads CASSLDPYEQYF. Here the CDR3 DNA reads TGTGCCAGCAGCTTAGACCCGTACGAGCAGTACTTC.